The source of this TCR beta chain is a study of beta chain features in type 1 diabetes. Broader study findings: Researchers reported that naive, central memory and Treg TCRB repertoires appeared more similar in patients than in healthy donors. More deletions and fewer insertions at VDJ junctions were seen in type 1 diabetes patients.

The CDR3 sequence is 17 residues long. The ends lost 5 bases at V and 2 bases at J; junction bases unmatched: 7. The germline V gene has CDR1 SGHVS and CDR2 FNYEAQ. cDNA synthesis used the whole RNA isolate, giving expressed TCRB sequences. Only in-frame clones appear in the TCRdb table, and some are missing; sequencing was by immunoSEQ multiplex PCR. The data show almost 350,000 clones, around 20% seen once. As concerns this clone: Its antigen is undetermined.

Sample: naive CD4+ T cells from blood. This chain links TRBV7-6 with TRBJ2-1, with 12 bases fitting TRBD2. The source is a woman aged 18-29 years in good health. The CDR3 protein is CASSPTSGGFTYNEQFF. The CDR3, as DNA: TGTGCCAGCAGCCCCACTAGCGGGGGGTTCACCTACAATGAGCAGTTCTTC. Filled out from reference TRBV7-6 and TRBJ2-1, the complete variable domain reads GAGVSQSPRYKVTKRGQDVALRCDPISGHVSLYWYRQALGQGPEFLTYFNYEAQQDKSGLPNDRFSAERPEGSISTLTIQRTEQRDSAMYRCASSPTSGGFTYNEQFFGPGTRLTVL.